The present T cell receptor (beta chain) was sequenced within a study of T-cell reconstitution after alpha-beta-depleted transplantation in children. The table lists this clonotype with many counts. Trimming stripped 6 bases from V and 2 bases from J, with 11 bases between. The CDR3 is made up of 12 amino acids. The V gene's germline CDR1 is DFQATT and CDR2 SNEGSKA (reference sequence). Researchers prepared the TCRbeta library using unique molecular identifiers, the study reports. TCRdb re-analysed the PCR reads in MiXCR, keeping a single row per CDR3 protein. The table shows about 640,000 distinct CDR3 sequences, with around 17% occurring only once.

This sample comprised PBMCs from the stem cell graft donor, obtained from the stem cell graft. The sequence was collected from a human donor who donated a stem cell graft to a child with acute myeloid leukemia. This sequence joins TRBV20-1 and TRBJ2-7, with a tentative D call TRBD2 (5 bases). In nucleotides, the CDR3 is TGCAGTGCGCGGGCACGGGCCTACGAGCAGTACGTC. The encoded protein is CSARARAYEQYV.